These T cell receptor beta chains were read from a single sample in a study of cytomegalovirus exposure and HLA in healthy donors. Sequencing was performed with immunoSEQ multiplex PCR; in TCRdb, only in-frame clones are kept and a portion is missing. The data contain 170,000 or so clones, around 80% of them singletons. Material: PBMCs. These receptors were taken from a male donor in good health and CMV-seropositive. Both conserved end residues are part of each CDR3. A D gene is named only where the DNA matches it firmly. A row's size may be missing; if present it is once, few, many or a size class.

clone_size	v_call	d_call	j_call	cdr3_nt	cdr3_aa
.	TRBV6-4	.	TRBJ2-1	TGTGCCAGCAGTGCGGAAATAAGGGGTGGTGAGCAGTTCTTC	CASSAEIRGGEQFF
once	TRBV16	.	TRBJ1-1	TGTGCCAGCAGCCAAATGGGCAGGAACACTGAAGCTTTCTTT	CASSQMGRNTEAFF
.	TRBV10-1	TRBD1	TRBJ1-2	TGCGCCAGAAGGAATACTTCCGGGACAGGGAACAAGGGCTACACCTTC	CARRNTSGTGNKGYTF
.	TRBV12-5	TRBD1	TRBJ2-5	TGTGCTAGTGGTTTCGGGGACAGGCAAGAGACCCAGTACTTC	CASGFGDRQETQYF
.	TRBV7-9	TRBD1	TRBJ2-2	TGTGCCAGCAGGGGACAGCCGAACACCGGGGAGCTGTTTTTT	CASRGQPNTGELFF
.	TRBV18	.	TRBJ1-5	TGTGCCAGCTCACCGACAGGCAATAGCAATCAGCCCCAGCATTTT	CASSPTGNSNQPQHF
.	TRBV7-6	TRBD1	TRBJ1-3	TGTGCCAGCAGCGAAACCCCGGGACAGGGGTCTGGAAACACCATATATTTT	CASSETPGQGSGNTIYF
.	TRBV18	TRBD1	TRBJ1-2	TGTGCCAGCTCACCGGGACAGGACCTGTATGGCTACACCTTC	CASSPGQDLYGYTF
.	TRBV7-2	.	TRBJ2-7	TGTGCCAGCAGCTCCCGTACAGGGCCCTCCTACGAGCAGTACTTC	CASSSRTGPSYEQYF
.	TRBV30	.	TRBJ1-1	TGTGCCTGGGCCCGAGTACCGGTCACTGAAGCTTTCTTT	CAWARVPVTEAFF
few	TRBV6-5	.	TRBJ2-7	TGTGCCAGCAGTGAAGTAAGGAGCTCCTACGAGCAGTACTTC	CASSEVRSSYEQYF
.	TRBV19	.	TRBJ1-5	TGTGCCAGTAGTACCGCCAGGGATAACTATCAGCCCCAGCATTTT	CASSTARDNYQPQHF
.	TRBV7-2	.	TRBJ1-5	TGTGCCAGCTCCCCGGGGGGAAGCAATCAGCCCCAGCATTTT	CASSPGGSNQPQHF
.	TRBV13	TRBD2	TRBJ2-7	TGTGCCAGCAGCACGGTGACTAGCGGGAGCTCCTACGAGCAGTACTTC	CASSTVTSGSSYEQYF
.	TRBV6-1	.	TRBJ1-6	TGTGCCAGCAGTGAGAGTTCACCCCTCCACTTT	CASSESSPLHF
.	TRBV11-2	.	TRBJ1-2	TGTGCCAGCAGCCCCGACAGGACCCTACCCTATGGCTACACCTTC	CASSPDRTLPYGYTF
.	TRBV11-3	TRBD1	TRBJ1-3	TGTGCCAGCAGCCCCGGACAGGGGCCAGGAAACACCATATATTTT	CASSPGQGPGNTIYF
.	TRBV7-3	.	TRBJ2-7	TGTGCCAGCAGCTTAATGGCGGTAACCTACGAGCAGTACTTC	CASSLMAVTYEQYF
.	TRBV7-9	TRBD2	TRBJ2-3	TGTGCCAGTAGTTGGGGCGGGAGTCGCACAGATACGCAGTATTTT	CASSWGGSRTDTQYF
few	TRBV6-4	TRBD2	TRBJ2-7	TGTGCCAGCAGTGACTCCGGGACTAGCGGAAGTTCCTACGAGCAGTACTTC	CASSDSGTSGSSYEQYF
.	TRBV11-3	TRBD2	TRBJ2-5	TGTGCCAGCAGCCCTAGACTAGCGGGGACCCAGTACTTC	CASSPRLAGTQYF
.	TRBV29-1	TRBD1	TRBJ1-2	TGCAGCTTAACTCAGGGGGTCGACTATGGCTACACCTTC	CSLTQGVDYGYTF
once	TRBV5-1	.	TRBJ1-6	TGCGCCAGCAGCTTAAGTAGCTCCTATAATTCACCCCTCCACTTT	CASSLSSSYNSPLHF
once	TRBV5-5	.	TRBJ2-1	TGTGCCAGCAGCTTGGGGACTTTCAATGAGCAGTTCTTC	CASSLGTFNEQFF
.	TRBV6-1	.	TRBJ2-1	TGTGCCAGCTCCCTTAGCGGTCTCTCCTACAATGAGCAGTTCTTC	CASSLSGLSYNEQFF
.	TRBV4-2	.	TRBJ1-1	TGTGCCAGCAGCCAAGTCATTGAGGGGAACACTGAAGCTTTCTTT	CASSQVIEGNTEAFF
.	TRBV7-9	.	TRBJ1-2	TGTTCCAGCAGCTTAGCAGGGGCCAACTATGGCTACACCTTC	CSSSLAGANYGYTF
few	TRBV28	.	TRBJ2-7	TGTGCCAGCAGGGAGACTCAACGGGAGCAGTACTTC	CASRETQREQYF
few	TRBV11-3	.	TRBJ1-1	TGTGCCAGCAGCCAGAAGGGGACTGAAGCTTTCTTT	CASSQKGTEAFF
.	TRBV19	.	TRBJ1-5	TGTGCCAGTAGTCCAAGACAGGCCGCAAATAGCAATCAGCCCCAGCATTTT	CASSPRQAANSNQPQHF
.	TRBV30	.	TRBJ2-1	TGTGCCTGGAGTGGCGGACTGTACAATGAGCAGTTCTTC	CAWSGGLYNEQFF
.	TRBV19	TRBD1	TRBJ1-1	TGTGCCAGTAGTAAAGGGACAGGGCGTAAGGAAGCTTTCTTT	CASSKGTGRKEAFF
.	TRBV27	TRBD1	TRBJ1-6	TGTGCCAGCAGGCCGGGACAGTCCCTGACACCCCTCCACTTT	CASRPGQSLTPLHF
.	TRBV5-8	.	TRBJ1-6	TGTGCCAGCAGATCGCCGGGATCCTATAATTCACCCCTCCACTTT	CASRSPGSYNSPLHF
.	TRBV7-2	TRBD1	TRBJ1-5	TGTGCCAGCAGCGATGGGACAGGGCCCAATCAGCCCCAGCATTTT	CASSDGTGPNQPQHF
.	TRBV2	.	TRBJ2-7	TGTGCCAGCAGGGCTAGGGGTCAGTTTACCTACGAGCAGTACTTC	CASRARGQFTYEQYF
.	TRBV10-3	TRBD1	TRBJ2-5	TGTGCCACCTGGACAGGCCAAGAGACCCAGTACTTC	CATWTGQETQYF
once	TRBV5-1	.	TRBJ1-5	TGCGCCAGCAGCTTGTCTTCTTCGGGCAATCAGCCCCAGCATTTT	CASSLSSSGNQPQHF
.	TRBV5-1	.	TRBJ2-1	TGCGCCAGCAGCTTGGCCATCTACAATGAGCAGTTCTTC	CASSLAIYNEQFF
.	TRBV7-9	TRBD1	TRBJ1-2	TGTTCCAGCAGCCGCACAGGGGCAGGCTACACCTTC	CSSSRTGAGYTF
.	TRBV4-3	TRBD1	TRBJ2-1	TGCGCCAGCAGCCAGGCCGGGACAGGGTACAATGAGCAGTTCTTC	CASSQAGTGYNEQFF
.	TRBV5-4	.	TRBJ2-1	TGTGCCACTTACCCACGGGAGTTTTCCCATGAGCAGTTCTTC	CATYPREFSHEQFF
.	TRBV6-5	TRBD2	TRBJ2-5	TGTGCCAGCAGTTCCCGGGGACTAGCGGGGCGAGAGACCCAGTACTTC	CASSSRGLAGRETQYF
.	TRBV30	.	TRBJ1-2	TGTGCCTGGAGTGCCCTTATGGACTATGGCTACACCTTT	CAWSALMDYGYTF
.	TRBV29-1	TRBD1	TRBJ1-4	TGCAGCGTCCGACAGGGGGATAATGAAAAACTGTTTTTT	CSVRQGDNEKLFF